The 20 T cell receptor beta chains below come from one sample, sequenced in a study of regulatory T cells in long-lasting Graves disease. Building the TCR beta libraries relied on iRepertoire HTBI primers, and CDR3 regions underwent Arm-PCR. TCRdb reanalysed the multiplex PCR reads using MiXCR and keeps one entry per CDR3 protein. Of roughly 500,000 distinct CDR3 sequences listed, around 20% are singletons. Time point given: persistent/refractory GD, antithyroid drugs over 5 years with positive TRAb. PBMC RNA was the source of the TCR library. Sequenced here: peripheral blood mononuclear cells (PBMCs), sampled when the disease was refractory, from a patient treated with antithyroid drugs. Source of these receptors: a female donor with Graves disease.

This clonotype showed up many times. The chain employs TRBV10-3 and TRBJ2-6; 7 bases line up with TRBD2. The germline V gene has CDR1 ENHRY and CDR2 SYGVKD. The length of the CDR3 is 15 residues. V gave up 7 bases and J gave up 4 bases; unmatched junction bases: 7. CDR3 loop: CAIKSGGSGANVLTF. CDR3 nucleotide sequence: TGTGCCATCAAATCCGGGGGGTCCGGGGCCAACGTCCTGACTTTC.

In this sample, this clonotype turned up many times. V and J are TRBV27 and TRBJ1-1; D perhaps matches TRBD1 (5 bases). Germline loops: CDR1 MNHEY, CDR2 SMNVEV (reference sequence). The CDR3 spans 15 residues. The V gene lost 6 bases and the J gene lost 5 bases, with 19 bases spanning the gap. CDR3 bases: TGTGCCAGCAGGTTTCGTTTTTCGGGGGGGACTGAAGCTTTCTTT. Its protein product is CASRFRFSGGTEAFF.

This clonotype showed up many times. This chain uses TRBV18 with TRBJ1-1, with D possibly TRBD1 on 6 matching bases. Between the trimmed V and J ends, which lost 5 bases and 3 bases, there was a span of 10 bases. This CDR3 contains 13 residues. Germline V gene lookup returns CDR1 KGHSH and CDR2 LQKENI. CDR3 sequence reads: CASSATGDTEAFF. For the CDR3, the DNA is TGTGCCAGCTCAGCGACAGGTGACACTGAAGCTTTCTTT. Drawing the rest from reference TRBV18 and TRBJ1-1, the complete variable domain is NAGVMQNPRHLVRRRGQEARLRCSPMKGHSHVYWYRQLPEEGLKFMVYLQKENIIDESGMPKERFSAEFPKEGPSILRIQQVVRGDSAAYFCASSATGDTEAFFGQGTRLTVV.

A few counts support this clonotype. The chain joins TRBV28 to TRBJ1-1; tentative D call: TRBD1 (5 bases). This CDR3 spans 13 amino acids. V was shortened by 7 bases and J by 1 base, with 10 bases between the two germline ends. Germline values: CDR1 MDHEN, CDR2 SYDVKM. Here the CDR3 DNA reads TGTGCCAGCAATCGGGGGGGGAACACTGAAGCTTTCTTT. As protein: CASNRGGNTEAFF.

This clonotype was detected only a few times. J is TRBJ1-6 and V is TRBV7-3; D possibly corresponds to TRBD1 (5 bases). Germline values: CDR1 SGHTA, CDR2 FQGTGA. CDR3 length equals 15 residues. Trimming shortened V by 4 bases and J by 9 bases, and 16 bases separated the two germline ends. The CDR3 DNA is TGTGCCAGCAGCTCGTCCGGGACTCATGCTTCACCCCTCCACTTT. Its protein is CASSSSGTHASPLHF.

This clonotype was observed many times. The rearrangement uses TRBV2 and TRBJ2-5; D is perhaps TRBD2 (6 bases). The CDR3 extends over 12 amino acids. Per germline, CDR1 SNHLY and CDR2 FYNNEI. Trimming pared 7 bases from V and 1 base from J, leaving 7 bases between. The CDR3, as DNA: TGTGCCAGCAAGCGGGCCCAAGAGACCCAGTACTTC. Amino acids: CASKRAQETQYF.

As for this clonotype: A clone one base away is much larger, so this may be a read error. The CDR3 DNA follows: TGTGCCAGCAGCTTACTAGTTGGTGTTTCACCCCTCCACTTT. Its translation: CASSLLVGVSPLHF. The rearrangement joins TRBV11-2 to TRBJ1-6; D is unclear. CDR1 SGHAT and CDR2 FQNNGV come from the germline V gene. Trimming left V 2 bases short and J 9 bases short, with 11 bases between. This CDR3 is 14 amino acids long.

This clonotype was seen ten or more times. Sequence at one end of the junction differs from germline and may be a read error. The chain's CDR3 is CANSEKRLGLEQYF. In nucleotides, the CDR3 is TGTGCCAACAGTGAGAAACGACTGGGGTTAGAGCAGTACTTC. This chain joins TRBV2 and TRBJ2-7; D gene uncertain. Per the germline V gene, CDR1 is SNHLY and CDR2 is FYNNEI. The CDR3 loop spans 14 amino acids.

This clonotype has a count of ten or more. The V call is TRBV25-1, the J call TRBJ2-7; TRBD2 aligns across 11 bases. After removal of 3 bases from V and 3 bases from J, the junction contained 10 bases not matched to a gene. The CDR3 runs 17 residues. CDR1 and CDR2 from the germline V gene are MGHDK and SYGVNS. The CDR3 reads CASSDGTSGDLDYEQYF. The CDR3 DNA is TGTGCCAGCAGTGACGGGACTAGCGGAGACTTAGACTACGAGCAGTACTTC.

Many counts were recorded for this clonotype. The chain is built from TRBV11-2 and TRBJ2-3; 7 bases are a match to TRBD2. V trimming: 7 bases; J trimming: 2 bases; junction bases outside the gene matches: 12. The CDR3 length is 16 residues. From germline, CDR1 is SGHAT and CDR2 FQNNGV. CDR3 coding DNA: TGTGCCAGCACCTCGGGGGGAGTGGGGTTCACAGATACGCAGTATTTT. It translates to CASTSGGVGFTDTQYF.

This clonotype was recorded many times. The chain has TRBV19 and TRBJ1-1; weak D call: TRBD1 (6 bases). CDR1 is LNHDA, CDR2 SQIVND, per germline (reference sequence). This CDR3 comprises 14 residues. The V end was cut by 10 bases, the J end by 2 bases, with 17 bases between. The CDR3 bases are TGTGCCACCCGATACGGGGGGCCCAACACTGAAGCTTTCTTT. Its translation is CATRYGGPNTEAFF. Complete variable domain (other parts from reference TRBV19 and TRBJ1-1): DGGITQSPKYLFRKEGQNVTLSCEQNLNHDAMYWYRQDPGQGLRLIYYSQIVNDFQKGDIAEGYSVSREKKESFPLTVTSAQKNPTAFYLCATRYGGPNTEAFFGQGTRLTVV.

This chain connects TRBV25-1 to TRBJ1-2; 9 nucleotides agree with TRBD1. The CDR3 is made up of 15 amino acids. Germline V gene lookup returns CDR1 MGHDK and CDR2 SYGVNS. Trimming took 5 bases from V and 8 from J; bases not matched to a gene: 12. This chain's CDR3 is CASSKFTGGGGGYTF. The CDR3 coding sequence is TGTGCCAGCAGTAAATTCACAGGGGGCGGAGGAGGCTACACCTTC.

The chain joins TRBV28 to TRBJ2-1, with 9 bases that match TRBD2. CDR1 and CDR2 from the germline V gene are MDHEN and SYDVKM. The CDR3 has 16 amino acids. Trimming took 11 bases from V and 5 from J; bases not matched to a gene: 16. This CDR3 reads CAAGGIAGVGNNEQFF. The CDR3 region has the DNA TGTGCCGCAGGCGGGATAGCGGGAGTGGGCAACAATGAGCAGTTCTTC.

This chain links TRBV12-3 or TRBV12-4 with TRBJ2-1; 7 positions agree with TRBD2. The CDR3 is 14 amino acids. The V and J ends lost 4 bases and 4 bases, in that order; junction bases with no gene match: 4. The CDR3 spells CASSWPGGYNEQFF. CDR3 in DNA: TGTGCCAGCAGTTGGCCCGGGGGGTACAATGAGCAGTTCTTC.

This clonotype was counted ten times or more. The CDR3 region is CSAKADMNTEAFF. As DNA, the CDR3 is TGCAGTGCAAAGGCGGACATGAACACTGAAGCTTTCTTT. This chain uses TRBV20-1 with TRBJ1-1, with D maybe TRBD1 (5 bases). V was trimmed by 6 bases and J by 0 bases, leaving 11 bases between them. The CDR3 sequence is 13 residues long. CDR1 and CDR2 from the germline V gene are DFQATT and SNEGSKA (reference sequence).

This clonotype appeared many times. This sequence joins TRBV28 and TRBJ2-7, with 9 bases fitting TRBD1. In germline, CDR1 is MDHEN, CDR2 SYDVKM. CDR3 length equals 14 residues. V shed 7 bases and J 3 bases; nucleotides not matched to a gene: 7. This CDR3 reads CASKVQGAGYEQYF. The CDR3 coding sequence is TGTGCCAGCAAGGTACAGGGGGCAGGCTACGAGCAGTACTTC. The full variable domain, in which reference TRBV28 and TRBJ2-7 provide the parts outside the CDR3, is DVKVTQSSRYLVKRTGEKVFLECVQDMDHENMFWYRQDPGLGLRLIYFSYDVKMKEKGDIPEGYSVSREKKERFSLILESASTNQTSMYLCASKVQGAGYEQYFGPGTRLTVT.

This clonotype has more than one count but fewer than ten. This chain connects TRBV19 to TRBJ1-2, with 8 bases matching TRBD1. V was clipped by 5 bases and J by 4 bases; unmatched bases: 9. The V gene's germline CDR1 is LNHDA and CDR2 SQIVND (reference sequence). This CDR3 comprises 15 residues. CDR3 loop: CASSLGAGGIYGYTF. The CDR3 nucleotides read TGTGCCAGTAGTTTGGGTGCAGGGGGCATCTATGGCTACACCTTC. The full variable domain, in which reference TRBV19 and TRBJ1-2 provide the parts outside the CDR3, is DGGITQSPKYLFRKEGQNVTLSCEQNLNHDAMYWYRQDPGQGLRLIYYSQIVNDFQKGDIAEGYSVSREKKESFPLTVTSAQKNPTAFYLCASSLGAGGIYGYTFGSGTRLTVV.

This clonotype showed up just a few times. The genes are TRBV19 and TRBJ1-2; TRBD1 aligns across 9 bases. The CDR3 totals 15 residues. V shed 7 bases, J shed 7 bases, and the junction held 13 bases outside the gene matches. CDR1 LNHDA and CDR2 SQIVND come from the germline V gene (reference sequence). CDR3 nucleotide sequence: TGTGCCAGTACCTCCGGGACAGGGTATCATAGTGGCTACACCTTC. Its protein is CASTSGTGYHSGYTF.

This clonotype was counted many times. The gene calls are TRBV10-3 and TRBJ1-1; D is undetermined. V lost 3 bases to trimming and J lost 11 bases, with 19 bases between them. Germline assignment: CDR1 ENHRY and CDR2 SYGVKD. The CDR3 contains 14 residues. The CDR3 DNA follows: TGTGCCATCAGTGACACCGGCGAACGGCTGAAGGCTTTCTTT. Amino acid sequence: CAISDTGERLKAFF.

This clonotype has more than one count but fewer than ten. Written as DNA, the CDR3 is TGCGCCAGCAGCCCCGTATTACAGCGTGGCACTGAAGCTTTCTTT. The encoded protein is CASSPVLQRGTEAFF. The V call is TRBV5-1, the J call TRBJ1-1; D is unresolved. The V end lost 4 bases, the J end lost 4 bases, and 17 bases lay between the germline ends. Germline lookup yields CDR1 SGHRS and CDR2 YFSETQ. The CDR3 has 15 amino acids.